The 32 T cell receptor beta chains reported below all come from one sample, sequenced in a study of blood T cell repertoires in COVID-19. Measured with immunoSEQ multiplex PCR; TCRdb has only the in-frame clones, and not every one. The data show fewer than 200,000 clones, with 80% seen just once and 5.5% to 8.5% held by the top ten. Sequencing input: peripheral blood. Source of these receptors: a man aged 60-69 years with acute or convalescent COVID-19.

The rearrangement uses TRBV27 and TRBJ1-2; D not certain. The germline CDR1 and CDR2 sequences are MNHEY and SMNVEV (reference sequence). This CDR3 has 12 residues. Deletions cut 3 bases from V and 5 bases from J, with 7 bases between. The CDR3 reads CASSLAGYGYTF. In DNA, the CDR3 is TGTGCCAGCAGTTTGGCGGGATATGGCTACACCTTC.

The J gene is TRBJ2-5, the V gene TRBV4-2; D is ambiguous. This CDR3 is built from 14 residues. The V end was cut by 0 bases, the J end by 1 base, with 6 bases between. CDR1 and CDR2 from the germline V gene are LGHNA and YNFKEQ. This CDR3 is CASSQDQFQETQYF. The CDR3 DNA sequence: TGTGCCAGCAGCCAAGATCAGTTCCAAGAGACCCAGTACTTC.

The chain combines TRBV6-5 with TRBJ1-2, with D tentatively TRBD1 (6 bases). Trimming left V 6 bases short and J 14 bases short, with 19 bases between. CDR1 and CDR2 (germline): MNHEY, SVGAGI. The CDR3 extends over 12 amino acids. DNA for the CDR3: TGTGCCAGCAGCACGAACAGGGAAAAGGGGACCTTC. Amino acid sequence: CASSTNREKGTF.

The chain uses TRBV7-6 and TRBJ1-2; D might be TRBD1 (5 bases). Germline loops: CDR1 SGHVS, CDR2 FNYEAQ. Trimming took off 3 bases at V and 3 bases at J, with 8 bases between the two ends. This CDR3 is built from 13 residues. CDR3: CASSFGGDYGYTF. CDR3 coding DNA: TGTGCCAGCAGCTTTGGGGGGGACTATGGCTACACCTTC.

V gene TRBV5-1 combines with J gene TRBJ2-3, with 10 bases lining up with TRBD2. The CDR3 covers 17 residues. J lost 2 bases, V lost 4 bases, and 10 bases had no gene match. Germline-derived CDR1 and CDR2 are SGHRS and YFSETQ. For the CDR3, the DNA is TGCGCCAGCAGCAACCTGCCGGGACTAGCGACCACAGATACGCAGTATTTT. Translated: CASSNLPGLATTDTQYF.

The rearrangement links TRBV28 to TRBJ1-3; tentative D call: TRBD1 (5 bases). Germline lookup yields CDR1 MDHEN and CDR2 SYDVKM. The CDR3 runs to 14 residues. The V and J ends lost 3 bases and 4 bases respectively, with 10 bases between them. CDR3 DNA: TGTGCCAGCAGTTTGACAGTTGGAGGAAACACCATATATTTT. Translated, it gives CASSLTVGGNTIYF.

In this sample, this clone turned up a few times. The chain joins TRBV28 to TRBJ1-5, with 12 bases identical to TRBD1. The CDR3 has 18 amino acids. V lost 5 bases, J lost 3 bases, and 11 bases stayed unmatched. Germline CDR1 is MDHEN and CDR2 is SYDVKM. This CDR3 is CASSRWDRGQWVNQPQHF. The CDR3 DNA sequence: TGTGCCAGCAGTCGATGGGACAGGGGGCAGTGGGTCAATCAGCCCCAGCATTTT. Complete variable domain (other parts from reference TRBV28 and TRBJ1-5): DVKVTQSSRYLVKRTGEKVFLECVQDMDHENMFWYRQDPGLGLRLIYFSYDVKMKEKGDIPEGYSVSREKKERFSLILESASTNQTSMYLCASSRWDRGQWVNQPQHFGDGTRLSIL.

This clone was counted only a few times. This CDR3 reads CSVEDWAGGGNRYYTEAFF. For the CDR3, the DNA is TGCAGCGTTGAAGATTGGGCAGGGGGCGGGAATAGGTATTACACTGAAGCTTTCTTT. This chain links TRBV29-1 with TRBJ1-1; 8 nucleotides agree with TRBD1. This CDR3 is 19 amino acids long. V lost 0 bases to trimming and J lost 3 bases; unmatched junction nucleotides: 18. Per the germline V gene, CDR1 is SQVTM and CDR2 is ANQGSEA.

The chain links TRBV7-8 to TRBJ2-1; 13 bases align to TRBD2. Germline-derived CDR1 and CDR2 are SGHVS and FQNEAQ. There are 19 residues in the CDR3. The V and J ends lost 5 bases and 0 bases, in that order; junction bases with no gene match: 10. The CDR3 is CASSPRTSGGQSSYNEQFF. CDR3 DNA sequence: TGTGCCAGCAGCCCTCGGACTAGCGGGGGCCAAAGCTCCTACAATGAGCAGTTCTTC.

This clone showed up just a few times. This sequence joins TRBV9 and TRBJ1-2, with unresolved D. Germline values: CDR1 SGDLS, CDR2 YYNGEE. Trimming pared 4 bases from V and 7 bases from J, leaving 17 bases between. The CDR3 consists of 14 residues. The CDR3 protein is CASSPPGTGSGYTF. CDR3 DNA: TGTGCCAGCAGCCCCCCGGGCACTGGGAGTGGCTACACCTTC.

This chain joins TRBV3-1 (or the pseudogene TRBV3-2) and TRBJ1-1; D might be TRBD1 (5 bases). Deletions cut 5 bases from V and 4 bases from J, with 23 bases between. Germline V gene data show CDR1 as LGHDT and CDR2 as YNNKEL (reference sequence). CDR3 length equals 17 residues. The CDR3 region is CASSYNSFGSQGTEAFF. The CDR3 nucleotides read TGTGCCAGCAGCTACAACTCTTTCGGGAGCCAGGGCACTGAAGCTTTCTTT.

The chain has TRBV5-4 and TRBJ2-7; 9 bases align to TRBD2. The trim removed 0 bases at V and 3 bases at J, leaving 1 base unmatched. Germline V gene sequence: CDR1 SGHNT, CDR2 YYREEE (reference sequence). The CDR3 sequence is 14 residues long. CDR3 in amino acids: CASSLVAGDYEQYF. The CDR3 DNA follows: TGTGCCAGCAGCTTGGTAGCGGGAGACTACGAGCAGTACTTC.

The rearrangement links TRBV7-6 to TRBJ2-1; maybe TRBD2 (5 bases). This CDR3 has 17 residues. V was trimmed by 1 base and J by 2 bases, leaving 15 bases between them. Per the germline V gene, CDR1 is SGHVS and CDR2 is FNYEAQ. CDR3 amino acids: CASSLGLAGLPYNEQFF. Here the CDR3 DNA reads TGTGCCAGCAGCTTAGGGCTGGCGGGTTTACCCTACAATGAGCAGTTCTTC.

CDR3 region: CATSDLGQGEFGTF. The CDR3 DNA is TGTGCCACCAGTGATTTGGGCCAGGGGGAATTTGGCACCTTC. The chain carries TRBV24-1 and TRBJ1-2; TRBD1 matches at 7 bases. The CDR3 consists of 14 residues. Germline assignment: CDR1 KGHDR and CDR2 SFDVKD. The junction had 10 bases not matched to a gene; V was cut back by 0 bases and J by 13 bases.

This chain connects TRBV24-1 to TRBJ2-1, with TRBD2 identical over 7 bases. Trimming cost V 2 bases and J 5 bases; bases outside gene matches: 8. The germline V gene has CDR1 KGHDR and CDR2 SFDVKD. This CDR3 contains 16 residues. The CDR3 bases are TGTGCCACCAGTGATTGGCCCGGACTAGACAACAATGAGCAGTTCTTC. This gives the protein CATSDWPGLDNNEQFF.

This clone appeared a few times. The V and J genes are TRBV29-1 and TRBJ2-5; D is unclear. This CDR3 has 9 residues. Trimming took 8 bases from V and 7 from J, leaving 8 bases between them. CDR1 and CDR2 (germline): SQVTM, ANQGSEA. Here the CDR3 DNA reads TGCAGCCCCCGTTGGACCCAGTACTTC. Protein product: CSPRWTQYF.

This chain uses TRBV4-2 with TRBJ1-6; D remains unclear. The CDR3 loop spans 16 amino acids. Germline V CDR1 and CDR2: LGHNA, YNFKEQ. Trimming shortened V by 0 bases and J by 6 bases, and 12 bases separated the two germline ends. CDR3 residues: CASSQEIRLTNSPLHF. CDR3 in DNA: TGTGCCAGCAGCCAAGAAATTCGACTGACTAATTCACCCCTCCACTTT.

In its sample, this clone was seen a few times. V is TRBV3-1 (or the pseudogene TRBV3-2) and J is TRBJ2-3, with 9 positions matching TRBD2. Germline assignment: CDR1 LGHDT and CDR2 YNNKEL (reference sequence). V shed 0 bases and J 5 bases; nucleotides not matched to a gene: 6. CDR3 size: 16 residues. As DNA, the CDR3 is TGTGCCAGCAGCCAAGACGGGGCACTAGCGGGAGATACGCAGTATTTT. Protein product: CASSQDGALAGDTQYF.

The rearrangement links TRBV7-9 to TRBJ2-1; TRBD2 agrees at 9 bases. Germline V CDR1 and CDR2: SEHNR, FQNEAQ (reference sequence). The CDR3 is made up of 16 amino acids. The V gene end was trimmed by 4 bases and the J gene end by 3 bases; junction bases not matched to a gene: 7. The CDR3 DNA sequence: TGTGCCAGCAGCTCCACGCTAGCGGGGCTCTACAATGAGCAGTTCTTC. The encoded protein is CASSSTLAGLYNEQFF.

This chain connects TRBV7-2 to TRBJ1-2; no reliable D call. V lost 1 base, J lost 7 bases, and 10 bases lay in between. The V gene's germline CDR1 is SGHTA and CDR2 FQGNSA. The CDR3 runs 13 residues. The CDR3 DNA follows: TGTGCCAGCAGCTTAGGATTTAGCGGTGGCTACACCTTC. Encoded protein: CASSLGFSGGYTF.

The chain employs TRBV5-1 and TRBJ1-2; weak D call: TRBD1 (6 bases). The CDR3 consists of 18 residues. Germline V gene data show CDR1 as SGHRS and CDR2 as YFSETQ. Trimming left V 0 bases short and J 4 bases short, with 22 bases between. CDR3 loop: CASSLEGVRGPISYGYTF. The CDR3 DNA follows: TGCGCCAGCAGCTTGGAGGGGGTTCGGGGCCCGATTAGCTATGGCTACACCTTC.

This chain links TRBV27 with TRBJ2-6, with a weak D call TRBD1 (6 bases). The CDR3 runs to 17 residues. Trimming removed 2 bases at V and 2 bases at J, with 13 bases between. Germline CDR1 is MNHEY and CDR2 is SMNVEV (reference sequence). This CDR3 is CASSLDRRTAGANVLTF. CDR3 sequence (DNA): TGTGCCAGCAGTTTAGACAGGAGGACCGCTGGGGCCAACGTCCTGACTTTC.

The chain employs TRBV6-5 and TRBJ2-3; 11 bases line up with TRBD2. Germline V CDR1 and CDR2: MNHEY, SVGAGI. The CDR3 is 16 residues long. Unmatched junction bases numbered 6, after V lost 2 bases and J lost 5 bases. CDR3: CASSYGLAGGGDTQYF. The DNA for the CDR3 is TGTGCCAGCAGTTACGGCCTAGCGGGAGGCGGAGATACGCAGTATTTT.

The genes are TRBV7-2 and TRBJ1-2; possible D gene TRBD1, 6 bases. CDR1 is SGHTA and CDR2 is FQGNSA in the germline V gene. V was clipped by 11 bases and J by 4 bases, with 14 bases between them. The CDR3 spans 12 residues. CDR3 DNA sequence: TGTGCCGAGGGTGAGACAGGCTATGGCTACACCTTC. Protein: CAEGETGYGYTF.

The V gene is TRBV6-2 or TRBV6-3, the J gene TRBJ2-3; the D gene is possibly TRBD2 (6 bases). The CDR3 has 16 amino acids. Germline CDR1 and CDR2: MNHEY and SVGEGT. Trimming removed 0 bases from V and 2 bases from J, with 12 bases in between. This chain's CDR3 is CASSYSWGEDTDTQYF. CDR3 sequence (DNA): TGTGCCAGCAGTTACTCGTGGGGGGAGGACACAGATACGCAGTATTTT.

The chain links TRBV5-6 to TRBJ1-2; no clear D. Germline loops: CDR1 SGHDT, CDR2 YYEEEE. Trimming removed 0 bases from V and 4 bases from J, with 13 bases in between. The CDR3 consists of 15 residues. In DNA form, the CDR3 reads TGTGCCAGCAGCTTGGCGGGAAAGTGGCTCTATGGCTACACCTTC. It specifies CASSLAGKWLYGYTF.

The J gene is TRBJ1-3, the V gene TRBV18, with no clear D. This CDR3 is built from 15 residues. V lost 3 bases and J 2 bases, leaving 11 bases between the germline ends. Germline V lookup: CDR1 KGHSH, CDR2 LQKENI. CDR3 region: CASSPDGGPGNTIYF. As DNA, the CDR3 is TGTGCCAGCTCACCCGACGGAGGCCCTGGAAACACCATATATTTT.

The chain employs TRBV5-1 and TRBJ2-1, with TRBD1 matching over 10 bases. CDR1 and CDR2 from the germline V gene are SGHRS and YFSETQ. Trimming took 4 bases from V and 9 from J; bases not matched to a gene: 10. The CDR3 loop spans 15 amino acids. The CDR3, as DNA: TGCGCCAGCAGCGCAACCGGGACAGGGGTCCTTGAGCAGTTCTTC. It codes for CASSATGTGVLEQFF.

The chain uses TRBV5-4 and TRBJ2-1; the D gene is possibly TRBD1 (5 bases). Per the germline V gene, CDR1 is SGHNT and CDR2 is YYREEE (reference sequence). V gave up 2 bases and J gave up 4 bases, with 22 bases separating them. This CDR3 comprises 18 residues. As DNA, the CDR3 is TGTGCCAGCAGCTTTGGGTCGGTGGGGCTGGATTCATACAATGAGCAGTTCTTC. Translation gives CASSFGSVGLDSYNEQFF.

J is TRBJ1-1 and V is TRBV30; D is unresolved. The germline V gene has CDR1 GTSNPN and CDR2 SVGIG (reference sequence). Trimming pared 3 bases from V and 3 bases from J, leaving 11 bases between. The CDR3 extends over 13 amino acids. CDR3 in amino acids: CAWSDNTYTEAFF. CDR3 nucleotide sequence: TGTGCCTGGAGCGACAACACTTACACTGAAGCTTTCTTT.

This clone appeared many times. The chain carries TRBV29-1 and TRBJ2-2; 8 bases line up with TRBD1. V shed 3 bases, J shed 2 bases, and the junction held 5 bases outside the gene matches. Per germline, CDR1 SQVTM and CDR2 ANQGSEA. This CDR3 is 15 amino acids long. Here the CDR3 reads CSVDPGGPNTGELFF. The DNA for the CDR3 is TGCAGCGTTGACCCAGGGGGCCCTAACACCGGGGAGCTGTTTTTT.

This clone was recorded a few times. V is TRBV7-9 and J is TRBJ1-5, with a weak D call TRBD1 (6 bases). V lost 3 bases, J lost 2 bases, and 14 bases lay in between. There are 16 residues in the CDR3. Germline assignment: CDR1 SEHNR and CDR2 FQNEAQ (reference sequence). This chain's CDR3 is CASSLDGGVGNQPQHF. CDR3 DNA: TGTGCCAGCAGCTTGGATGGGGGCGTGGGCAATCAGCCCCAGCATTTT.